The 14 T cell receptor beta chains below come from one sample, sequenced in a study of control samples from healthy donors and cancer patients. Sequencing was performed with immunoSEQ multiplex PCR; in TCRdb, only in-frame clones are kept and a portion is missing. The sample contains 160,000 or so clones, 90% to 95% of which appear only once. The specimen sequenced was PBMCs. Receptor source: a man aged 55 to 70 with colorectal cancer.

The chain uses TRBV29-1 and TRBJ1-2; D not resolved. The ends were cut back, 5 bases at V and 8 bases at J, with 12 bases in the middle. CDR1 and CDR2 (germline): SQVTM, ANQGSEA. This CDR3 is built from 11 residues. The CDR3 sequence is CSVFSARGYTF. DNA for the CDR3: TGCAGCGTTTTCAGTGCGAGAGGCTACACCTTC.

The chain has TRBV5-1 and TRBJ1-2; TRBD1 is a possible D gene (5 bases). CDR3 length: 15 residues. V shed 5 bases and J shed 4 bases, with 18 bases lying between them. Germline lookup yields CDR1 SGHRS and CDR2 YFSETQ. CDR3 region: CASSAGTARPYGYTF. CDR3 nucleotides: TGCGCCAGCAGTGCCGGGACGGCTCGTCCCTATGGCTACACCTTC. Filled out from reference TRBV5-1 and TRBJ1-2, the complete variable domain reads KAGVTQTPRYLIKTRGQQVTLSCSPISGHRSVSWYQQTPGQGLQFLFEYFSETQRNKGNFPGRFSGRQFSNSRSEMNVSTLELGDSALYLCASSAGTARPYGYTFGSGTRLTVV.

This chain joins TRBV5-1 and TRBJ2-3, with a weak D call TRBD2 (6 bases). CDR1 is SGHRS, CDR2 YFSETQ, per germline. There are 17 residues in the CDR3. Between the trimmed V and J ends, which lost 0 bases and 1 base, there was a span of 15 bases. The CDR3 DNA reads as TGCGCCAGCAGCTTGGAAGGTGCGGGGCCTGGCACAGATACGCAGTATTTT. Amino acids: CASSLEGAGPGTDTQYF.

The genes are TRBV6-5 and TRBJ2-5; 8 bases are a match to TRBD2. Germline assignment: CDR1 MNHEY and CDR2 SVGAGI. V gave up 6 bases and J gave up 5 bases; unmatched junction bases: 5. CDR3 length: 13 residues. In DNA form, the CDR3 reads TGTGCCAGCAGCCGGGGGGGCTCGGAGACCCAGTACTTC. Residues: CASSRGGSETQYF.

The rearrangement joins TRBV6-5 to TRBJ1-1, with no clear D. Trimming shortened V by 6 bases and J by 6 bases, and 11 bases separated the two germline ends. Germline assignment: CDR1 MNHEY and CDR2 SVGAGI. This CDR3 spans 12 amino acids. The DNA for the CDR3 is TGTGCCAGCAGGACTCCCAGCGCTGAAGCTTTCTTT. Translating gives CASRTPSAEAFF.

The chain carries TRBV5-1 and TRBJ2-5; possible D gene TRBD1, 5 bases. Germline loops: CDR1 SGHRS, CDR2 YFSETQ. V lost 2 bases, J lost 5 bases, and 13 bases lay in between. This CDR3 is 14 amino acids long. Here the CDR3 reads CASSFGRGWETQYF. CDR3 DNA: TGCGCCAGCAGCTTTGGAAGGGGATGGGAGACCCAGTACTTC.

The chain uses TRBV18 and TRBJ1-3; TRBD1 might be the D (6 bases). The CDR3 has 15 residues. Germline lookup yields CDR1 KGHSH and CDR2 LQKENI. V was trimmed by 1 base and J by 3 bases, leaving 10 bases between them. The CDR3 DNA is TGTGCCAGCTCACCACAGGGGGTTGATGGAAACACCATATATTTT. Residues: CASSPQGVDGNTIYF.

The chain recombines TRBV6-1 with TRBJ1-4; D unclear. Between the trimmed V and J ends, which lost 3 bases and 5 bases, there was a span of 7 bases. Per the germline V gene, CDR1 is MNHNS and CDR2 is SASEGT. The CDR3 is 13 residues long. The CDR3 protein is CASSDNMNEKLFF. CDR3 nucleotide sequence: TGTGCCAGCAGTGATAACATGAATGAAAAACTGTTTTTT.

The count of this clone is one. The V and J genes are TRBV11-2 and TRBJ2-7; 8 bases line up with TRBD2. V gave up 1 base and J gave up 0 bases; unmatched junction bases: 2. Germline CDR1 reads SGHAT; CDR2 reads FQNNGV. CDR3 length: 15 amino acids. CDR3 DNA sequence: TGTGCCAGCAGCTTAGCGGGGGGGAGCTCCTACGAGCAGTACTTC. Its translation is CASSLAGGSSYEQYF.

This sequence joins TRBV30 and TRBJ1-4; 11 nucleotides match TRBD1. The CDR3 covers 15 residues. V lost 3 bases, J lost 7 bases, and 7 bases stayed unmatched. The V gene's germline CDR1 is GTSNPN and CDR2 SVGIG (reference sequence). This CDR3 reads CAWRTPGTGGEKLFF. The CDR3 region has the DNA TGTGCCTGGAGAACCCCCGGGACAGGGGGTGAAAAACTGTTTTTT.

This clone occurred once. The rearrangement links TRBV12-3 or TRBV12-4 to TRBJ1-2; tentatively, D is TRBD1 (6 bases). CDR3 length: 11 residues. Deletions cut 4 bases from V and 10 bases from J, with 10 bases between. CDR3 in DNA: TGTGCCAGCAGTTCTAGGGGGGACTACACCTTC. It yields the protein CASSSRGDYTF.

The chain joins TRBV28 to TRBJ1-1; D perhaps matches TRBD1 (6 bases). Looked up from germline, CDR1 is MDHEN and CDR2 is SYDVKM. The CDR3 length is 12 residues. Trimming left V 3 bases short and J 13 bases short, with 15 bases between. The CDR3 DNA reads TGTGCCAGCAGTTTGAAGTGGGGGCACAGTTTCTTT. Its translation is CASSLKWGHSFF. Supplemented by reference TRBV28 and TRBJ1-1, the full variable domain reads DVKVTQSSRYLVKRTGEKVFLECVQDMDHENMFWYRQDPGLGLRLIYFSYDVKMKEKGDIPEGYSVSREKKERFSLILESASTNQTSMYLCASSLKWGHSFFGQGTRLTVV.

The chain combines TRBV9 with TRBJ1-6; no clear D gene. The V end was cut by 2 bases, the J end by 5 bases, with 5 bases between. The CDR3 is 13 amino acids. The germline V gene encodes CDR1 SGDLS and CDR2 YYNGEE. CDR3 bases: TGTGCCAGCAGCGTGGGGAATAATTCACCCCTCCACTTT. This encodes CASSVGNNSPLHF. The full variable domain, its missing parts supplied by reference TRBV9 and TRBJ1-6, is DSGVTQTPKHLITATGQRVTLRCSPRSGDLSVYWYQQSLDQGLQFLIQYYNGEERAKGNILERFSAQQFPDLHSELNLSSLELGDSALYFCASSVGNNSPLHFGNGTRLTVT.

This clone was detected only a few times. This CDR3 reads CASSPLDTNNSPLHF. CDR3 sequence (DNA): TGTGCCAGCTCACCACTGGACACTAATAATTCACCCCTCCACTTT. V and J are TRBV18 and TRBJ1-6, with D tentatively TRBD1 (5 bases). The ends were cut back, 1 base at V and 5 bases at J, with 9 bases in the middle. The CDR3 is 15 amino acids. Per germline, CDR1 KGHSH and CDR2 LQKENI.